The clone carrying this T cell receptor beta chain was counted many times. Its antigen is as yet unknown. Germline CDR1 SGHRS, CDR2 YFSETQ. The CDR3 contains 12 residues. Trimming took off 7 bases at V and 5 bases at J, with 13 bases between the two ends. As it was prepared, the TCRbeta library received unique molecular identifiers. Each CDR3 protein is one row after TCRdb ran MiXCR on the PCR reads. Here the sample spans a few hundred thousand distinct CDR3 sequences, approximately 7% being singletons. These data belong to a study of T-cell reconstitution after alpha-beta-depleted transplantation in children. Study outcomes and limitations: Several hundred expanded graft clones reportedly were the source of alpha-beta T cells about two months after transplant.

The TCR was taken from a boy under 10 years old with acute lymphoblastic leukemia, due to receive a stem cell transplant. The chain is built from TRBV5-1 and TRBJ2-7; tentatively, D is TRBD1 (5 bases). This specimen consisted of PBMCs, obtained before TCRalphabeta/CD19-depleted stem cell transplant. Written as DNA, the CDR3 is TGCGCCAGCTCTAGGGGTCTGGACGAGCAGTACTTC. It specifies CASSRGLDEQYF.